This T cell receptor beta chain was retrieved from a study of control samples from healthy donors and cancer patients. The CDR3 is 15 residues long. Looked up from germline, CDR1 is SGHNT and CDR2 is YENEEA. The trim removed 3 bases at V and 3 bases at J, leaving 3 bases unmatched. Profiled with immunoSEQ multiplex PCR; TCRdb holds only in-frame clones, not every one. The sample has about 65,000 clones, 90% seen once. The sequencing sample was made of PBMCs. The sequence was obtained from a woman aged 45-59 years with colorectal cancer. The rearrangement uses TRBV11-3 and TRBJ2-2, with 8 bases that match TRBD2. CDR3 in DNA: TGTGCCAGCAGCTTCGGGGGGGGACACACCGGGGAGCTGTTTTTT. Its translation: CASSFGGGHTGELFF.